These 19 T cell receptor beta chains share one sample of origin, sequenced in a study of shared clonotypes between healthy human individuals. Clones were read by immunoSEQ multiplex PCR, and TCRdb kept only the in-frame ones, dropping some. This sample yields about 1.1 million clones, of which about 84% are seen a single time; around 0.6% belongs to the top ten. The material sequenced was memory CD4+ T cells from PBMCs. Subset described: CD45RA-negative fraction. All receptors come from a man younger than 35 in good health. Some clones in this sample may be carry-over from other donors' samples.

The chain links TRBV6-6 to TRBJ2-3; 11 nucleotides line up with TRBD1. The germline V gene has CDR1 MNHNY and CDR2 SVGAGI (reference sequence). This CDR3 spans 15 amino acids. J was trimmed by 6 bases and V by 6 bases; bases with no gene match: 8. The CDR3 sequence: CASRDRGPQRDTQYF. Written as DNA, the CDR3 is TGTGCCAGCAGGGACAGGGGGCCCCAGAGGGATACGCAGTATTTT.

This clone came up a few times. The chain couples TRBV28 to TRBJ1-5; a weak D match, TRBD1 (5 bases). CDR1 and CDR2 (germline): MDHEN, SYDVKM. This CDR3 has 14 residues. Trimming shortened V by 1 base and J by 9 bases, and 13 bases separated the two germline ends. Here the CDR3 reads CASSLSSGMGPQHF. For the CDR3, the DNA is TGTGCCAGCAGTTTATCCTCAGGGATGGGGCCCCAGCATTTT. The variable domain in full, completed from reference TRBV28 and TRBJ1-5, reads DVKVTQSSRYLVKRTGEKVFLECVQDMDHENMFWYRQDPGLGLRLIYFSYDVKMKEKGDIPEGYSVSREKKERFSLILESASTNQTSMYLCASSLSSGMGPQHFGDGTRLSIL.

The genes are TRBV27 and TRBJ2-3; weak D call: TRBD1 (6 bases). The ends were cut back, 3 bases at V and 4 bases at J, with 17 bases in the middle. This CDR3 has 16 residues. Germline V gene lookup returns CDR1 MNHEY and CDR2 SMNVEV (reference sequence). This chain's CDR3 is CASSFSRTAFPDTQYF. The CDR3 nucleotides are TGTGCCAGCAGTTTCAGCAGGACAGCCTTCCCAGATACGCAGTATTTT.

The chain links TRBV30 to TRBJ2-7; 8 nucleotides match TRBD2. This CDR3 contains 13 residues. Germline V CDR1 and CDR2: GTSNPN, SVGIG (reference sequence). The V and J ends lost 8 bases and 2 bases, in that order; junction bases with no gene match: 8. The CDR3 bases are TGTGCCGGCACCACTAGCGGAACCTACGAGCAGTACTTC. Its protein is CAGTTSGTYEQYF. The full variable domain, in which reference TRBV30 and TRBJ2-7 provide the parts outside the CDR3, is SQTIHQWPATLVQPVGSPLSLECTVEGTSNPNLYWYRQAAGRGLQLLFYSVGIGQISSEVPQNLSASRPQDRQFILSSKKLLLSDSGFYLCAGTTSGTYEQYFGPGTRLTVT.

This clone has just a few counts. The chain employs TRBV2 and TRBJ2-1; D gene unclear. This CDR3 comprises 13 residues. Germline assignment: CDR1 SNHLY and CDR2 FYNNEI. The V end lost 7 bases, the J end lost 7 bases, and 14 bases lay between the germline ends. This chain's CDR3 is CASNSEMGNEQFF. CDR3 bases: TGTGCCAGCAACTCCGAAATGGGTAATGAGCAGTTCTTC.

The rearrangement links TRBV6-6 to TRBJ1-2, with TRBD1 matching 10 bases. The CDR3 loop spans 16 amino acids. The J segment lost 2 bases and the V segment lost 6 bases, leaving 9 bases of the junction unmatched. Germline CDR1 and CDR2: MNHNY and SVGAGI (reference sequence). The CDR3 reads CASRRARGQGNYGYTF. Here the CDR3 DNA reads TGTGCCAGCAGAAGAGCCCGGGGACAGGGGAACTATGGCTACACCTTC.

Notes on this clone: This may be a read error, as it is one base from a much larger clone. This sequence joins TRBV27 and TRBJ2-7, with TRBD1 identical over 9 bases. The CDR3 sequence is 14 residues long. The J segment lost 0 bases and the V segment lost 5 bases, leaving 2 bases of the junction unmatched. Per germline, CDR1 MNHEY and CDR2 SMNVEV (reference sequence). The CDR3 loop reads CASSRQGGSYEQYF. The DNA for the CDR3 is TGTGCCAGCAGTCGACAGGGGGGCTCCTACGAGCAGTACTTC.

Details on this clone: A far larger clone is off by one base, so a read error is likely. Other DNA sequences within the sample encode an identical CDR3. The V gene is TRBV5-1, the J gene TRBJ2-5; D call uncertain. The germline V and J ends were trimmed by 4 bases and 2 bases, with 12 bases remaining between them. This CDR3 region has 14 residues. CDR1 is SGHRS and CDR2 is YFSETQ in the germline V gene. Here the CDR3 DNA reads TGCGCCAGCAGCCTGAGGACCGCACAAGAGACCCAGTACTTC. Its protein is CASSLRTAQETQYF.

The chain recombines TRBV30 with TRBJ2-1; 11 bases are shared with TRBD1. There are 16 residues in the CDR3. Germline V gene data show CDR1 as GTSNPN and CDR2 as SVGIG (reference sequence). The V gene end was trimmed by 0 bases and the J gene end by 2 bases; junction bases not matched to a gene: 3. The CDR3 DNA is TGTGCCTGGAGTGTAAGGGGACAGGGGGCCTACAATGAGCAGTTCTTC. It translates to CAWSVRGQGAYNEQFF.

V usage is TRBV27 and J usage is TRBJ2-1; TRBD1 matches at 8 bases. Germline CDR1 and CDR2: MNHEY and SMNVEV (reference sequence). The CDR3 covers 14 residues. Germline trimming cut 5 bases from V and 7 bases from J; bases unmatched to any gene: 7. CDR3 protein: CASSPRTGYNEQFF. Written as DNA, the CDR3 is TGTGCCAGCAGTCCTCGGACAGGGTATAATGAGCAGTTCTTC.

The V call is TRBV28, the J call TRBJ2-1; 7 bases are shared with TRBD2. The germline V gene encodes CDR1 MDHEN and CDR2 SYDVKM. Trimming took 2 bases from V and 3 from J; bases not matched to a gene: 4. The CDR3 is made up of 15 amino acids. The CDR3 nucleotides read TGTGCCAGCAGTTTACCAGCGGGAAACTACAATGAGCAGTTCTTC. It translates to CASSLPAGNYNEQFF.

The V gene is TRBV4-1, the J gene TRBJ1-5; D call uncertain. This CDR3 spans 16 amino acids. Trimming left V 0 bases short and J 0 bases short, with 9 bases between. Looked up from germline, CDR1 is MGHRA and CDR2 is YSYEKL. The CDR3 coding sequence is TGCGCCAGCAGCCAAGAAGGAGGTTATAGCAATCAGCCCCAGCATTTT. Translation gives CASSQEGGYSNQPQHF.

This clone showed up just a few times. The CDR3 is CASDREANQPQHF. The DNA for the CDR3 is TGTGCCAGCGACAGGGAGGCTAATCAGCCCCAGCATTTT. V is TRBV2 and J is TRBJ1-5; 7 nucleotides align to TRBD1. The V gene end was trimmed by 8 bases and the J gene end by 4 bases; junction bases not matched to a gene: 5. There are 13 residues in the CDR3. Germline assignment: CDR1 SNHLY and CDR2 FYNNEI.

CDR3 bases: TGTGCCAGCAGCTTGGATCAAGGTATCACAGATACGCAGTATTTT. Protein product: CASSLDQGITDTQYF. The chain combines TRBV5-4 with TRBJ2-3, with D unresolved. V was trimmed by 0 bases and J by 2 bases, leaving 10 bases between them. Germline loops: CDR1 SGHNT, CDR2 YYREEE (reference sequence). This CDR3 is built from 15 residues.

The J gene is TRBJ2-1, the V gene TRBV11-3; D remains unclear. The germline gives CDR1 SGHNT, CDR2 YENEEA. The CDR3 is 13 residues long. Trimming shortened V by 3 bases and J by 4 bases, and 7 bases separated the two germline ends. CDR3 DNA sequence: TGTGCCAGCAGCTTCGGCCGATACAATGAGCAGTTCTTC. Encoded protein: CASSFGRYNEQFF.

This clone came up once. The genes are TRBV2 and TRBJ1-5; no clear D gene. The CDR3 spans 14 residues. Germline CDR1 and CDR2: SNHLY and FYNNEI. V was shortened by 1 base and J by 5 bases, with 9 bases between the two germline ends. The chain's CDR3 is CASSEESGDQPQHF. The CDR3 DNA is TGTGCCAGCAGTGAAGAGTCCGGGGATCAGCCCCAGCATTTT.

This sequence joins TRBV28 and TRBJ1-2; a possible D gene is TRBD1 (5 bases). With 7 bases removed from V and 6 bases from J, the gap between germline ends came to 24 bases. Looked up from germline, CDR1 is MDHEN and CDR2 is SYDVKM. This CDR3 has 16 residues. This CDR3 is CASTTSGGFGKDGYTF. DNA for the CDR3: TGTGCCAGCACCACTAGTGGGGGGTTTGGTAAGGATGGCTACACCTTC.

The rearrangement joins TRBV5-1 to TRBJ2-5; TRBD2 matches 8 bases. This CDR3 contains 15 residues. V lost 0 bases, J lost 4 bases, and 5 bases stayed unmatched. CDR1 SGHRS and CDR2 YFSETQ come from the germline V gene. The CDR3 DNA is TGCGCCAGCAGCTTGGGGGCGGGAGGCGGAGAGACCCAGTACTTC. Protein sequence: CASSLGAGGGETQYF.

The CDR3 coding sequence is TGTGCCAGCAGTCCCCGGGGTCCTGGCTACACCTTC. This encodes CASSPRGPGYTF. V and J are TRBV2 and TRBJ1-2; D call uncertain. Germline V gene data show CDR1 as SNHLY and CDR2 as FYNNEI. The ends were cut back, 5 bases at V and 7 bases at J, with 11 bases in the middle. CDR3 length: 12 residues.